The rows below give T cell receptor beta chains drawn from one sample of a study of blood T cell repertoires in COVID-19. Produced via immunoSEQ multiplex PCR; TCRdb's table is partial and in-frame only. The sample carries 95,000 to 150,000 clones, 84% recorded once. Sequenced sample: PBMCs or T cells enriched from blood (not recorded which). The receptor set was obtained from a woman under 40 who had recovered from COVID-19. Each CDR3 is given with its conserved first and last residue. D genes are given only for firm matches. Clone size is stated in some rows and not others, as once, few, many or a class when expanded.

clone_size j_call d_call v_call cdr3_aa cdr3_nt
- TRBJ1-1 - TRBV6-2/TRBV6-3 CASSYSWRRMVEAFF TGTGCCAGCAGTTACTCGTGGCGGAGGATGGTTGAAGCTTTCTTT
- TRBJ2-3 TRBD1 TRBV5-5 CASSLALGQGGSDTQYF TGTGCCAGCAGCTTGGCCCTAGGACAGGGTGGGTCAGATACGCAGTATTTT
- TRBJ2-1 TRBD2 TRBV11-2 CASSLNSGRDNEQFF TGTGCCAGCAGCTTAAATAGCGGGAGAGACAATGAGCAGTTCTTC
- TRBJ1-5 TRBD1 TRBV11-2 CASSWTGTLDQPQHF TGTGCCAGCAGCTGGACAGGGACGCTCGATCAGCCCCAGCATTTT
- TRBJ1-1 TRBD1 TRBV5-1 CASRGQPGTEAFF TGCGCCAGCAGGGGACAGCCGGGCACTGAAGCTTTCTTT
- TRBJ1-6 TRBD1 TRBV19 CASSIGLAGGASPLHF TGTGCCAGTAGTATTGGTTTGGCAGGGGGTGCTTCACCCCTCCACTTT
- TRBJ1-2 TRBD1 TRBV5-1 CASSFTGGANYGYTF TGCGCCAGCAGCTTTACAGGGGGAGCTAACTATGGCTACACCTTC
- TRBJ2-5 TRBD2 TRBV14 CASSQGGTSQETQYF TGTGCCAGCAGCCAAGGGGGGACTAGCCAAGAGACCCAGTACTTC
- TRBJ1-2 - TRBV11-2 CASSLTPQGLGSGYTF TGTGCCAGCAGCTTAACCCCCCAGGGGCTAGGTAGTGGCTACACCTTC
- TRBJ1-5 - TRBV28 CASRRGGPNQPQHF TGTGCCAGCAGAAGGGGGGGGCCCAATCAGCCCCAGCATTTT
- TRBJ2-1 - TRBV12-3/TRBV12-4 CASTAGHEQFF TGTGCCAGCACGGCGGGCCATGAGCAGTTCTTC
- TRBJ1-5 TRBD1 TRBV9 CASSATGGGQPQHF TGTGCCAGCAGCGCGACAGGGGGCGGGCAGCCCCAGCATTTT
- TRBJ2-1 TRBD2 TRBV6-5 CASSFPGLAGVEQFF TGTGCCAGCAGTTTCCCGGGACTAGCGGGCGTAGAGCAGTTCTTC
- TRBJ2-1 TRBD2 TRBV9 CASSVGLAGGPWEYNEQFF TGTGCCAGCAGCGTAGGACTAGCGGGAGGGCCTTGGGAATACAATGAGCAGTTCTTC
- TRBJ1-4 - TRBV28 CASSPTGQPNEKLFF TGTGCCAGCAGTCCCACGGGACAACCTAATGAAAAACTGTTTTTT
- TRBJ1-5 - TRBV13 CASSLGFQPQHF TGTGCCAGCAGCTTAGGCTTTCAGCCCCAGCATTTT
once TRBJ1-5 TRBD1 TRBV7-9 CASSSGGIGQPQHF TGTGCCAGCAGCTCAGGGGGGATTGGTCAGCCCCAGCATTTT
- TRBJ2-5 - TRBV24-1 CATSDYGSFGKTQYF TGTGCCACCAGTGATTACGGGAGCTTCGGGAAGACCCAGTACTTC
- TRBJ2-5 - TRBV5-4 CASSLAGVETQYF TGTGCCAGCAGCTTGGCCGGGGTAGAGACCCAGTACTTC
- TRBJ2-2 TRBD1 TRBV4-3 CASSPGTANTGELFF TGCGCCAGCAGCCCCGGGACAGCGAACACCGGGGAGCTGTTTTTT
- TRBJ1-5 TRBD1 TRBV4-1 CASSQGTGGWEPQHF TGCGCCAGCAGCCAAGGGACAGGGGGCTGGGAGCCCCAGCATTTT
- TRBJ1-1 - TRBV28 CASSPRRMNTEAFF TGTGCCAGCAGTCCACGGCGGATGAACACTGAAGCTTTCTTT
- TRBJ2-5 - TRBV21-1 CASSRDSQETQYF TGTGCCAGCAGCCGCGACAGTCAAGAGACCCAGTACTTC
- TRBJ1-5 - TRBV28 CASATGGVRVNNQPQHF TGTGCCAGCGCCACGGGGGGGGTGAGGGTAAACAATCAGCCCCAGCATTTT
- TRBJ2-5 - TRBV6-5 CASSLDRSRETQYF TGTGCCAGCAGCCTAGACAGGAGTAGAGAGACCCAGTACTTC
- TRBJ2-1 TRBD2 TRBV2 CASRLAGGGDEQFF TGTGCCAGCAGGCTAGCGGGAGGAGGAGATGAGCAGTTCTTC
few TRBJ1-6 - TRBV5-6 CASSWRGRDSPLHF TGTGCCAGCAGCTGGCGGGGGCGGGATTCACCCCTCCACTTT
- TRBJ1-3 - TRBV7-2 CASSLHQGGNTIYF TGTGCCAGCAGCTTACACCAGGGTGGAAACACCATATATTTT
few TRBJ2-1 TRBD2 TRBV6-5 CASRILAAYNEQFF TGTGCCAGCAGGATCCTAGCGGCCTACAATGAGCAGTTCTTC
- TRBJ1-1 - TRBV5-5 CASRPTVRGPRSGAFF TGTGCCAGCAGACCCACAGTGAGAGGGCCCCGCTCCGGAGCTTTCTTT
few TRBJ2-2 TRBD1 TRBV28 CASSSRRDRGIGAGELFF TGTGCCAGCAGCTCGAGGCGGGACAGGGGGATAGGGGCCGGGGAGCTGTTTTTT
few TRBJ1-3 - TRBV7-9 CASSQTRQPPGNTIYF TGTGCCAGCAGCCAAACCCGACAACCTCCTGGAAACACCATATATTTT
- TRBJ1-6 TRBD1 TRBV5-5 CASSYGTGVNNSPLHF TGTGCCAGCAGCTATGGGACAGGAGTCAATAATTCACCCCTCCACTTT
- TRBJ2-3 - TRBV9 CASSVAVGTSTDTQYF TGTGCCAGCAGCGTAGCGGTGGGGACTAGCACAGATACGCAGTATTTT
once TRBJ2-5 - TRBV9 CASSVGVEGVRGTQYF TGTGCCAGCAGCGTCGGGGTGGAGGGAGTCCGGGGGACCCAGTACTTC
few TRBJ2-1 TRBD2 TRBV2 CASSRTSGRALGEQFF TGTGCCAGCAGTCGGACTAGCGGGAGGGCCCTGGGCGAGCAGTTCTTC
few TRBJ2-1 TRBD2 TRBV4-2 CASSQYASGRIGEQFF TGTGCCAGCAGCCAATATGCTAGCGGGAGGATTGGTGAGCAGTTCTTC
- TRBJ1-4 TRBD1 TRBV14 CASSQRTGLSEKLFF TGTGCCAGCAGCCAACGGACAGGGCTTAGTGAAAAACTGTTTTTT
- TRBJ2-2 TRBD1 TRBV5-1 CASIAGTGGTGELFF TGCGCCAGCATTGCCGGGACAGGGGGGACCGGGGAGCTGTTTTTT
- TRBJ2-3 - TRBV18 CASSPRERGDTQYF TGTGCCAGCTCACCACGCGAGAGGGGGGATACGCAGTATTTT
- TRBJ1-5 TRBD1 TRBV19 CASSRQGVYSNQPQHF TGTGCCAGTAGTAGGCAGGGGGTCTATAGCAATCAGCCCCAGCATTTT
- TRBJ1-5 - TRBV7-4 CASSLEIHRAQHF TGTGCCAGCAGCTTAGAGATTCATCGGGCCCAGCATTTT
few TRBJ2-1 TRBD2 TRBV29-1 CSDTTSGYYNEQFF TGCAGCGATACGACTAGCGGGTACTACAATGAGCAGTTCTTC
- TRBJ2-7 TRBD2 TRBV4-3 CASSPQLAGAREQYF TGCGCCAGCAGCCCCCAACTAGCGGGAGCTCGCGAGCAGTACTTC
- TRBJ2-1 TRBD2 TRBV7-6 CASSLVSSGSRGNEQFF TGTGCCAGCAGCTTGGTGTCTAGCGGGAGTAGAGGCAATGAGCAGTTCTTC
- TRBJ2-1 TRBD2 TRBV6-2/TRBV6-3 CASSYLGLAGSSYNEQFF TGTGCCAGCAGTTACCTGGGACTAGCGGGAAGCTCCTACAATGAGCAGTTCTTC